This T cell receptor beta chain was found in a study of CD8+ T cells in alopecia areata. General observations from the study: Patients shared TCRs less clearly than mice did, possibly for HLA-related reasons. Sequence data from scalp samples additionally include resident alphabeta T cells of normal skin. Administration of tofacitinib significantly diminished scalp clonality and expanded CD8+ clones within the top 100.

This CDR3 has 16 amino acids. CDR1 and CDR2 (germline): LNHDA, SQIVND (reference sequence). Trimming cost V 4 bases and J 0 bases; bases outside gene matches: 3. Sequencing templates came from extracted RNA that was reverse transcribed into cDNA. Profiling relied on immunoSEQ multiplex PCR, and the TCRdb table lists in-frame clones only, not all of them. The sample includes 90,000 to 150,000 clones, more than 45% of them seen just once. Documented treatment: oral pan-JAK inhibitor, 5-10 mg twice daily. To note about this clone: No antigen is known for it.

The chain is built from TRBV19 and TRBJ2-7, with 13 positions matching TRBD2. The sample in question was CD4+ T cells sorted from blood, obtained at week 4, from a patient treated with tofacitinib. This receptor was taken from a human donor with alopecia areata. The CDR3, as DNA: TGTGCCAGTAGTACGACTAGCGGGAGGTACTCCTACGAGCAGTACTTC. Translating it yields CASSTTSGRYSYEQYF.